This TCR beta chain was documented in a study of blood T cell repertoires in COVID-19. Study-level background: From T cells, B-cell-depleted T cells, or PBMCs came the material, which was cDNA or gDNA.

Original data processing: How many nucleated cells were present was estimated from reference gene primer amplification. Here immunoSEQ multiplex PCR was the method, and the copy in TCRdb shows in-frame clones only, minus some. The V and J calls and clone size are taken from that table; D and trimming were inferred from the DNA. The sample includes 200,000 or so clones, 65% to 90% seen only once; the top ten take roughly 4.9%. The CDR3 extends over 15 amino acids. V lost 8 bases to trimming and J lost 6 bases; unmatched junction nucleotides: 11. The germline V gene encodes CDR1 MDHEN and CDR2 SYDVKM. This TCR was sampled from a human donor in a cohort sampled during active COVID-19. Material: peripheral blood. The V call is TRBV28, the J call TRBJ2-1, with 9 bases that match TRBD1. In DNA, the CDR3 is TGTGCCAGCGACGACACAGGGGGCGCGGGCAATGAGCAGTTCTTC. The encoded protein is CASDDTGGAGNEQFF.